The rows below give T cell receptor beta chains drawn from one sample of a study of OX40 agonist ivuxolimab in advanced cancers. Measured with immunoSEQ multiplex PCR; TCRdb has only the in-frame clones, and not every one. The profile shows roughly 60,000 clones, about 88% of them singletons. The sample in question was CD4+ or CD8+ T cells sorted from blood, obtained in a trial of the OX40 agonist ivuxolimab. The origin of the receptors is an adult with an advanced solid tumor such as melanoma, head and neck, liver or kidney cancer. Each CDR3 is given with its conserved first and last residue. Expanded clones get a size class; other rows say once, few or many, or leave the size out.

CDR3 protein: CAIRSGTGNQPQHF
clone size: once
V gene: TRBV10-3
J gene: TRBJ1-5

CDR3 protein: CASSLNGEVVETQYF
clone size: NA
V gene: TRBV7-3
J gene: TRBJ2-5

CDR3 protein: CASGPPRNTGELFF
clone size: NA
V gene: TRBV6-5
J gene: TRBJ2-2

CDR3 protein: CASSLSGKSNQPQHF
clone size: NA
V gene: TRBV7-2
J gene: TRBJ1-5

CDR3 protein: CASSLAGRGTIYF
clone size: NA
V gene: TRBV5-6
J gene: TRBJ1-3

CDR3 protein: CASSELAGHTDTQYF
clone size: NA
V gene: TRBV6-1
J gene: TRBJ2-3

CDR3 protein: CASTAGAETQYF
clone size: NA
V gene: TRBV7-9
J gene: TRBJ2-5

CDR3 protein: CASSLRQGSYEQYF
clone size: NA
V gene: TRBV4-3
J gene: TRBJ2-7

CDR3 protein: CASSTPGRSSYNEQFF
clone size: NA
V gene: TRBV19
J gene: TRBJ2-1

CDR3 protein: CASSNRGGTYEQYF
clone size: NA
V gene: TRBV19
J gene: TRBJ2-7

CDR3 protein: CASSLGGGLNTEAFF
clone size: NA
V gene: TRBV5-4
J gene: TRBJ1-1

CDR3 protein: CASSQETRADSGNTIYF
clone size: NA
V gene: TRBV4-2
J gene: TRBJ1-3

CDR3 protein: CASSWKTGGLSGANVLTF
clone size: few
V gene: TRBV5-1
J gene: TRBJ2-6

CDR3 protein: CASSFRSDGELFF
clone size: few
V gene: TRBV7-2
J gene: TRBJ2-2

CDR3 protein: CASSWGGTDNQPQHF
clone size: NA
V gene: TRBV7-2
J gene: TRBJ1-5

CDR3 protein: CASSVGGNTIYF
clone size: NA
V gene: TRBV9
J gene: TRBJ1-3

CDR3 protein: CASSSRTGAYEQYF
clone size: NA
V gene: TRBV11-3
J gene: TRBJ2-7

CDR3 protein: CASSPVATGEQFF
clone size: few
V gene: TRBV4-2
J gene: TRBJ2-1

CDR3 protein: CASSLGWTNYEQYF
clone size: NA
V gene: TRBV5-4
J gene: TRBJ2-7

CDR3 protein: CASSDGTGRQPQHF
clone size: NA
V gene: TRBV5-6
J gene: TRBJ1-5

CDR3 protein: CASSPETLLYNEQFF
clone size: NA
V gene: TRBV27
J gene: TRBJ2-1

CDR3 protein: CASSPNPEIGNTIYF
clone size: NA
V gene: TRBV9
J gene: TRBJ1-3

CDR3 protein: CASSLFGELFF
clone size: NA
V gene: TRBV27
J gene: TRBJ2-2

CDR3 protein: CASKVAGATNEKLFF
clone size: NA
V gene: TRBV2
J gene: TRBJ1-4

CDR3 protein: CASNHGDRGNSPLHF
clone size: NA
V gene: TRBV7-9
J gene: TRBJ1-6

CDR3 protein: CASSYSQGISPLHF
clone size: NA
V gene: TRBV6-5
J gene: TRBJ1-6

CDR3 protein: CASSSGGWAEQFF
clone size: once
V gene: TRBV11-2
J gene: TRBJ2-1

CDR3 protein: CASRRTEANYGYTF
clone size: NA
V gene: TRBV2
J gene: TRBJ1-2

CDR3 protein: CASSLTAISYGYTF
clone size: NA
V gene: TRBV7-3
J gene: TRBJ1-2

CDR3 protein: CASSERTDEQYF
clone size: NA
V gene: TRBV6-1
J gene: TRBJ2-7

CDR3 protein: CASSRTGEIYGYTF
clone size: NA
V gene: TRBV6-6
J gene: TRBJ1-2

CDR3 protein: CAWSISGWTEAFF
clone size: NA
V gene: TRBV30
J gene: TRBJ1-1

CDR3 protein: CASSLRPLGGDEQYF
clone size: few
V gene: TRBV7-2
J gene: TRBJ2-7

CDR3 protein: CAWSGYGSGELFF
clone size: NA
V gene: TRBV30
J gene: TRBJ2-2

CDR3 protein: CASSRDLSYNEQFF
clone size: few
V gene: TRBV18
J gene: TRBJ2-1

CDR3 protein: CATNRGSNQPQHF
clone size: NA
V gene: TRBV19
J gene: TRBJ1-5

CDR3 protein: CASRRLFGEGNSPLHF
clone size: NA
V gene: TRBV28
J gene: TRBJ1-6

CDR3 protein: CASGTGELFF
clone size: NA
V gene: TRBV12-5
J gene: TRBJ2-2

CDR3 protein: CASSQDPENTGELFF
clone size: NA
V gene: TRBV4-2
J gene: TRBJ2-2

CDR3 protein: CASSSGTGGNTIYF
clone size: NA
V gene: TRBV5-4
J gene: TRBJ1-3

CDR3 protein: CASSLGGYDYGYTF
clone size: NA
V gene: TRBV7-9
J gene: TRBJ1-2

CDR3 protein: CASSLGTGTEDEAFF
clone size: NA
V gene: TRBV11-3
J gene: TRBJ1-1

CDR3 protein: CASSLSALNTGELFF
clone size: NA
V gene: TRBV7-2
J gene: TRBJ2-2

CDR3 protein: CASTPGGRPDREKLFF
clone size: NA
V gene: TRBV11-2
J gene: TRBJ1-4

CDR3 protein: CASSSVAVYNEQFF
clone size: NA
V gene: TRBV19
J gene: TRBJ2-1

CDR3 protein: CASSPGTGAINQPQHF
clone size: NA
V gene: TRBV7-8
J gene: TRBJ1-5

CDR3 protein: CASSHIAGGTSYNEQFF
clone size: NA
V gene: TRBV5-1
J gene: TRBJ2-1

CDR3 protein: CASRRGPGGGDGYTF
clone size: NA
V gene: TRBV19
J gene: TRBJ1-2